This T cell receptor beta chain was retrieved from a study of Graves' ophthalmopathy and Graves' hyperthyroidism. The TCR beta CDR3 regions underwent amplification from RNA transcripts. The authors performed first-round RT-PCR with HTBI primers and then a second-round multiplex PCR. A single record per CDR3 protein comes from TCRdb applying MiXCR to the multiplex PCR reads. The sample has almost 750,000 distinct CDR3 sequences; about 44% are singletons. On this clonotype itself: Its antigen is as yet unknown.

The V end was cut by 2 bases, the J end by 2 bases, with 16 bases between. The CDR3 sequence is 15 residues long. Germline V gene data show CDR1 as DFQATT and CDR2 as SNEGSKA (reference sequence). Overall study results and limits: Ophthalmopathy progression was predicted by the model at approximately 71% sensitivity and about 79% specificity. Blood also carried most expanded thyroid clonotypes exceeding 0.001 frequency.

Where ophthalmopathy was present, donors had moderate-to-severe activity, CAS ≥3, NOSPECS ≥4 and duration under 3 months. The source is an adult man with Graves' ophthalmopathy. The specimen was peripheral blood. This chain connects TRBV20-1 to TRBJ2-7, with D possibly being TRBD1 (7 bases). In nucleotides, the CDR3 is TGCAGTGCTAGATCGCGGGACAGAATGACCTACGAGCAGTACTTC. It specifies CSARSRDRMTYEQYF.